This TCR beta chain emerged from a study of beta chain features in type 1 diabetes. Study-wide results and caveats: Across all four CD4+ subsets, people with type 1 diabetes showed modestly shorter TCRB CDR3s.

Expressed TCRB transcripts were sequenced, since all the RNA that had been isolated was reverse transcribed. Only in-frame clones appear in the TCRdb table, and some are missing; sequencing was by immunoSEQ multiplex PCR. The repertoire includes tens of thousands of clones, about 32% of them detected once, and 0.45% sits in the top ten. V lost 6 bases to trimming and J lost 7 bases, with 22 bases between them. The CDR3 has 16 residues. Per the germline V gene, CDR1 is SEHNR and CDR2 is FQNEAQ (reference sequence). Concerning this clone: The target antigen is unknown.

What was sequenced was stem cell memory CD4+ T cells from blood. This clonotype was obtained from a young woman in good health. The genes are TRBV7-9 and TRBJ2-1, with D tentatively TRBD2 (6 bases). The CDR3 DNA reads TGTGCCAGCAGTCCTTCCCGGGACTCCCCGGGGAATGAGCAGTTCTTC. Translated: CASSPSRDSPGNEQFF.